Listed below are T cell receptor beta chains from one sample, sequenced in a study of OX40 agonist ivuxolimab in advanced cancers. Repertoires were generated with immunoSEQ multiplex PCR, while TCRdb's copy carries only in-frame clones and drops some. The sample includes over 55,000 clones, around 87% of them seen just once. The source material was CD4+ or CD8+ T cells sorted from blood, sampled in a trial of the OX40 agonist ivuxolimab. The receptors come from an adult with an advanced solid tumor such as melanoma, head and neck, liver or kidney cancer. Both conserved end residues are part of each CDR3. A D gene is named only where the DNA matches it firmly. Not all rows give a size; the values are once, few, many and, for expanded clones, a class.

clone_size	v_call	j_call	d_call	cdr3_aa	cdr3_nt
NA	TRBV27	TRBJ1-2	NA	CASSLQGMTGYTF	TGTGCCAGCAGTTTACAGGGTATGACTGGCTACACCTTC
few	TRBV2	TRBJ1-1	NA	CANTFDLDTEAFF	TGTGCCAATACCTTCGATTTAGACACTGAAGCTTTCTTT
NA	TRBV6-5	TRBJ1-1	NA	CASSYSRAETEAFF	TGTGCCAGCAGTTACTCGCGGGCAGAGACTGAAGCTTTCTTT
NA	TRBV7-9	TRBJ2-7	NA	CASIAGEGVSYEQYF	TGTGCCAGCATCGCGGGGGAGGGGGTCTCCTACGAGCAGTACTTC
NA	TRBV2	TRBJ1-6	TRBD1	CASSVRTGTSPLHF	TGTGCCAGCAGTGTTAGGACAGGGACTTCACCCCTCCACTTT
once	TRBV5-1	TRBJ2-2	NA	CASSRDRIGGTGELFF	TGCGCCAGCAGTCGCGACAGGATAGGGGGCACCGGGGAGCTGTTTTTT
NA	TRBV7-8	TRBJ1-1	NA	CASSLMGQGSDTEAFF	TGTGCCAGCAGCTTAATGGGACAAGGATCAGACACTGAAGCTTTCTTT
NA	TRBV11-3	TRBJ2-3	TRBD2	CASSLAGGQADTQYF	TGTGCCAGCAGCCTAGCGGGGGGGCAAGCAGATACGCAGTATTTT
NA	TRBV19	TRBJ1-2	NA	CASREDTYGYTF	TGTGCCAGTAGGGAGGACACATATGGCTACACCTTC
NA	TRBV5-1	TRBJ2-7	NA	CASSLENSAYEQYF	TGCGCCAGCAGCTTGGAGAACAGTGCGTACGAGCAGTACTTC
NA	TRBV6-6	TRBJ1-4	NA	CASSYQTEGEKLFF	TGTGCCAGCAGTTACCAAACAGAGGGTGAAAAACTGTTTTTT
few	TRBV18	TRBJ1-2	NA	CASSDDGDYGYTF	TGTGCCAGCTCAGACGACGGAGACTATGGCTACACCTTC
NA	TRBV7-2	TRBJ1-1	NA	CASSFVNTEAFF	TGTGCCAGCAGCTTTGTGAACACTGAAGCTTTCTTT
NA	TRBV20-1	TRBJ1-2	NA	CSARGPYGYTF	TGCAGTGCTAGGGGGCCCTATGGCTACACCTTC
few	TRBV29-1	TRBJ2-2	NA	CSVEDPLTANTGELFF	TGCAGCGTTGAAGACCCCTTGACGGCGAACACCGGGGAGCTGTTTTTT
NA	TRBV7-2	TRBJ2-5	NA	CASSQLGGQETQYF	TGTGCCAGCAGCCAACTTGGGGGCCAAGAGACCCAGTACTTC
NA	TRBV19	TRBJ1-5	NA	CASSPTTAYQPQHF	TGTGCCAGTAGCCCGACGACTGCCTATCAGCCCCAGCATTTT